Listed below are T cell receptor beta chains from one sample, sequenced in a study of blood T cell repertoires in COVID-19. Repertoires were generated with immunoSEQ multiplex PCR, while TCRdb's copy carries only in-frame clones and drops some. The table includes some 250,000 clones, roughly nine tenths detected once. The sequencing sample was made of PBMCs or T cells enriched from blood (not recorded which). These receptors all stem from a woman under 40 with acute COVID-19. The CDR3 runs from the conserved cysteine through the conserved F or W. A D gene is named only where the DNA matches it firmly. Clone size is given for some rows only: seen once, a few or many times, or a class if the clone is expanded.

clone size: -
D gene: -
J gene: TRBJ1-6
V gene: TRBV30
CDR3 DNA: TGTGCCGGCCAGGGTTCACAATCACCCCTCCACTTT
CDR3 protein: CAGQGSQSPLHF

clone size: -
D gene: TRBD1
J gene: TRBJ1-2
V gene: TRBV5-6
CDR3 DNA: TGTGCCAGCAGCTTGGGGTTCGGACAGGGCTCTAACTATGGCTACACCTTC
CDR3 protein: CASSLGFGQGSNYGYTF

clone size: -
D gene: -
J gene: TRBJ1-1
V gene: TRBV28
CDR3 DNA: TGTGCCAGCAGCCTCAGGGACATGAACACTGAAGCTTTCTTT
CDR3 protein: CASSLRDMNTEAFF

clone size: -
D gene: TRBD2
J gene: TRBJ2-5
V gene: TRBV6-2/TRBV6-3
CDR3 DNA: TGTGCCAGCAGTACGCTAGCGGGGGTTGAGACCCAGTACTTC
CDR3 protein: CASSTLAGVETQYF

clone size: -
D gene: -
J gene: TRBJ2-5
V gene: TRBV29-1
CDR3 DNA: TGCAGCGTAGAGTTTAGGGGTCCCTGGGAGACCCAGTACTTC
CDR3 protein: CSVEFRGPWETQYF

clone size: -
D gene: -
J gene: TRBJ1-2
V gene: TRBV7-2
CDR3 DNA: TGTGCCAGCAGCTTTTTGGAGGGAGGTGGCTACACCTTC
CDR3 protein: CASSFLEGGGYTF

clone size: -
D gene: -
J gene: TRBJ1-1
V gene: TRBV14
CDR3 DNA: TGTGCCAGCAGCCAAGTTGGGACAGAAGCTTTCTTT
CDR3 protein: CASSQVGTEAFF

clone size: -
D gene: TRBD1
J gene: TRBJ1-5
V gene: TRBV19
CDR3 DNA: TGTGCCAGTACAAAAGAGGGGACAGGAGGCAATCAGCCCCAGCATTTT
CDR3 protein: CASTKEGTGGNQPQHF

clone size: -
D gene: TRBD2
J gene: TRBJ2-7
V gene: TRBV2
CDR3 DNA: TGTGCCACCAAGCTAGCGGGGGGGCCTTACGAGCAGTACTTC
CDR3 protein: CATKLAGGPYEQYF

clone size: -
D gene: -
J gene: TRBJ1-5
V gene: TRBV19
CDR3 DNA: TGTGCCAGTAGTATAACAGGGATCTATCAGCCCCAGCATTTT
CDR3 protein: CASSITGIYQPQHF

clone size: -
D gene: -
J gene: TRBJ1-1
V gene: TRBV4-1
CDR3 DNA: TGCGCCAGCAGCCAAGATTCGGGGTTCACTGAAGCTTTCTTT
CDR3 protein: CASSQDSGFTEAFF

clone size: -
D gene: -
J gene: TRBJ1-6
V gene: TRBV4-1
CDR3 DNA: TGCGCCAGCAGCCAAGAAGCCCTTCAGGCGTATAATTCACCCCTCCACTTT
CDR3 protein: CASSQEALQAYNSPLHF

clone size: few
D gene: -
J gene: TRBJ1-5
V gene: TRBV6-2/TRBV6-3
CDR3 DNA: TGTGCCAGCAGTCGTAGGGACACCAATCAGCCCCAGCATTTT
CDR3 protein: CASSRRDTNQPQHF

clone size: -
D gene: -
J gene: TRBJ1-5
V gene: TRBV30
CDR3 DNA: TGTGCCTGGAGTCTCAACAGAGTTAGCAATCAGCCCCAGCATTTT
CDR3 protein: CAWSLNRVSNQPQHF

clone size: -
D gene: TRBD1
J gene: TRBJ1-3
V gene: TRBV4-1
CDR3 DNA: TGCGCCAGCAGCTCCCGTATGGACAGGGGAAACACCATATATTTT
CDR3 protein: CASSSRMDRGNTIYF

clone size: -
D gene: -
J gene: TRBJ2-2
V gene: TRBV24-1
CDR3 DNA: TGTGCCACCAGTGATGCTGGGGGCCGCACCGGGGAGCTGTTTTTT
CDR3 protein: CATSDAGGRTGELFF

clone size: -
D gene: TRBD1
J gene: TRBJ1-1
V gene: TRBV7-9
CDR3 DNA: TGTGCCAGCAGCAAAAGAGGACAGGGTGGCACTGAAGCTTTCTTT
CDR3 protein: CASSKRGQGGTEAFF

clone size: -
D gene: TRBD1
J gene: TRBJ1-2
V gene: TRBV5-5
CDR3 DNA: TGTGCCAGCAGCTCCAACCCCGGGACAGGGACTCCCGACCGGGGAGGCTACACCTTC
CDR3 protein: CASSSNPGTGTPDRGGYTF

clone size: -
D gene: -
J gene: TRBJ2-3
V gene: TRBV12-2
CDR3 DNA: TGTGCAAGTCGCTTAGGTGGGGGGGCTGACCTCACAGATACGCAGTATTTT
CDR3 protein: CASRLGGGADLTDTQYF

clone size: -
D gene: -
J gene: TRBJ2-7
V gene: TRBV5-4
CDR3 DNA: TGTGCCAGCAGCTGGGCGGGACAGCCCTACGAGCAGTACTTC
CDR3 protein: CASSWAGQPYEQYF

clone size: -
D gene: TRBD2
J gene: TRBJ2-3
V gene: TRBV27
CDR3 DNA: TGTGCCAGTAACTGGCGGGGGGGCACAGATACGCAGTATTTT
CDR3 protein: CASNWRGGTDTQYF

clone size: -
D gene: -
J gene: TRBJ2-7
V gene: TRBV7-6
CDR3 DNA: TGTGCCAGCAGCTTAGAACAGGGGAGGACCTACGAGCAGTACTTC
CDR3 protein: CASSLEQGRTYEQYF

clone size: -
D gene: TRBD2
J gene: TRBJ2-7
V gene: TRBV10-3
CDR3 DNA: TGTGCCATCGGGGAGACTAGCGGGGGAGAGCAGTACTTC
CDR3 protein: CAIGETSGGEQYF

clone size: -
D gene: TRBD1
J gene: TRBJ1-2
V gene: TRBV5-4
CDR3 DNA: TGTGCCAGCAGCCCCAGGGGGCCTAACTATGGCTACACCTTC
CDR3 protein: CASSPRGPNYGYTF

clone size: few
D gene: -
J gene: TRBJ1-2
V gene: TRBV5-1
CDR3 DNA: TGCGCCAGCAGGCCGGATGGTGAGGTTTTGTCTGGCTACACCTTC
CDR3 protein: CASRPDGEVLSGYTF

clone size: -
D gene: -
J gene: TRBJ2-7
V gene: TRBV4-1
CDR3 DNA: TGCGCCAGCAGCCTCGAAGGGCGGGGAACCTACGAGCAGTACTTC
CDR3 protein: CASSLEGRGTYEQYF

clone size: -
D gene: -
J gene: TRBJ2-5
V gene: TRBV27
CDR3 DNA: TGTGCCAGCAGCCCCGGCGACTCGAGGTGGGAGACCCAGTACTTC
CDR3 protein: CASSPGDSRWETQYF

clone size: -
D gene: -
J gene: TRBJ1-1
V gene: TRBV7-3
CDR3 DNA: TGTGCCAGCAGCTTAAACCGGGGTCGAGAAGCTTTCTTT
CDR3 protein: CASSLNRGREAFF

clone size: -
D gene: TRBD1
J gene: TRBJ1-2
V gene: TRBV18
CDR3 DNA: TGTGCCAGCTCACCTTTTGACAGGGATAGGACGCGCTACACCTTC
CDR3 protein: CASSPFDRDRTRYTF

clone size: -
D gene: -
J gene: TRBJ1-2
V gene: TRBV10-3
CDR3 DNA: TGTGCCATCAGTGAAGCAGGGGATTTTGGGACCTTC
CDR3 protein: CAISEAGDFGTF

clone size: once
D gene: -
J gene: TRBJ1-2
V gene: TRBV30
CDR3 DNA: TGTGCCTCCGCGTTGGGCGGCTACACCTTC
CDR3 protein: CASALGGYTF

clone size: -
D gene: -
J gene: TRBJ1-6
V gene: TRBV5-1
CDR3 DNA: TGCGCCAGTGGGGCCTTCGTGGGAGGATCACCCCTCCACTTT
CDR3 protein: CASGAFVGGSPLHF

clone size: once
D gene: -
J gene: TRBJ1-4
V gene: TRBV7-8
CDR3 DNA: TGTGCCAGCAGCTTAGCTAGATCATCAGAAAAACTGTTTTTT
CDR3 protein: CASSLARSSEKLFF

clone size: -
D gene: -
J gene: TRBJ1-6
V gene: TRBV3-1/TRBV3-2
CDR3 DNA: TGTGCCAGCAGCCCCAGGGGCGGCAATTCACCCCTCCACTTT
CDR3 protein: CASSPRGGNSPLHF

clone size: -
D gene: -
J gene: TRBJ2-1
V gene: TRBV5-1
CDR3 DNA: TGCGCCAGCAGCTTGGAGCAGGGAAGGCAGTATGAGCAGTTCTTC
CDR3 protein: CASSLEQGRQYEQFF

clone size: -
D gene: -
J gene: TRBJ2-1
V gene: TRBV5-1
CDR3 DNA: TGCGCCAGCAGCTTGGACGCCAGACACTACAATGAGCAGTTCTTC
CDR3 protein: CASSLDARHYNEQFF

clone size: few
D gene: TRBD2
J gene: TRBJ2-3
V gene: TRBV5-4
CDR3 DNA: TGTGCCAGCAGCCAATCGACTAGCGGGGGGGCCGATACGCAGTATTTT
CDR3 protein: CASSQSTSGGADTQYF

clone size: -
D gene: -
J gene: TRBJ1-1
V gene: TRBV5-1
CDR3 DNA: TGCGCCAGCAGCTTGCCCGAGGGCCGTCAAGCTTTCTTT
CDR3 protein: CASSLPEGRQAFF

clone size: -
D gene: TRBD1
J gene: TRBJ2-7
V gene: TRBV4-1
CDR3 DNA: TGCGCCAGCAGCCACCAACAGGGGTCCTACGAGCAGTACTTC
CDR3 protein: CASSHQQGSYEQYF

clone size: -
D gene: TRBD2
J gene: TRBJ2-3
V gene: TRBV30
CDR3 DNA: TGTGCCTGTGCGACTAGCGGGGGTGGGGATACGCAGTATTTT
CDR3 protein: CACATSGGGDTQYF

clone size: -
D gene: TRBD1
J gene: TRBJ1-5
V gene: TRBV24-1
CDR3 DNA: TGTGCCACCAGCCTGACAGGGGAGGGTCAGCCCCAGCATTTT
CDR3 protein: CATSLTGEGQPQHF

clone size: -
D gene: TRBD1
J gene: TRBJ1-1
V gene: TRBV6-5
CDR3 DNA: TGTGCCAGCAGGGGGACAGGGGGGATGAACACTGAAGCTTTCTTT
CDR3 protein: CASRGTGGMNTEAFF

clone size: -
D gene: TRBD1
J gene: TRBJ1-6
V gene: TRBV5-6
CDR3 DNA: TGTGCCAGCAGCTTGTGGGCAGGGGGCGCAAATTCACCCCTCCACTTT
CDR3 protein: CASSLWAGGANSPLHF

clone size: -
D gene: TRBD1
J gene: TRBJ1-5
V gene: TRBV9
CDR3 DNA: TGTGCCAGCAGCGTAGGGACAGGGGGCACTCAGCCCCAGCATTTT
CDR3 protein: CASSVGTGGTQPQHF

clone size: few
D gene: TRBD1
J gene: TRBJ1-2
V gene: TRBV5-6
CDR3 DNA: TGTGCCAGCAGCGACAGGGAAAGTGGCTACACCTTC
CDR3 protein: CASSDRESGYTF

clone size: -
D gene: TRBD2
J gene: TRBJ2-2
V gene: TRBV2
CDR3 DNA: TGTGCCAGCAGTATAGCGGGGGGGCCGGCCGGGGAGCTGTTTTTT
CDR3 protein: CASSIAGGPAGELFF

clone size: few
D gene: -
J gene: TRBJ1-5
V gene: TRBV15
CDR3 DNA: TGTGCCACCAGCAAGAGTCCTAGGAGCAATCAGCCCCAGCATTTT
CDR3 protein: CATSKSPRSNQPQHF

clone size: -
D gene: TRBD1
J gene: TRBJ1-1
V gene: TRBV11-2
CDR3 DNA: TGTGCCAGCAGCCCTCGGACAGGGGGGAACACTGAAGCTTTCTTT
CDR3 protein: CASSPRTGGNTEAFF

clone size: few
D gene: -
J gene: TRBJ2-7
V gene: TRBV6-5
CDR3 DNA: TGTGCCAGCAACCCGGGGGACGTTGCTTGGCAGTACTTC
CDR3 protein: CASNPGDVAWQYF

clone size: -
D gene: TRBD1
J gene: TRBJ1-6
V gene: TRBV5-4
CDR3 DNA: TGTGCCAGCAGCTCGACAGGGGTTGGCTATAATTCACCCCTCCACTTT
CDR3 protein: CASSSTGVGYNSPLHF

clone size: -
D gene: TRBD2
J gene: TRBJ2-1
V gene: TRBV6-5
CDR3 DNA: TGTGCCACCCCAGGCGGGGGGGGTATCAATGAGCAGTTCTTC
CDR3 protein: CATPGGGGINEQFF

clone size: -
D gene: -
J gene: TRBJ2-1
V gene: TRBV4-2
CDR3 DNA: TGTGCCAGCAGCAAGGGCGGGGATAAAGGAAATGAGCAGTTCTTC
CDR3 protein: CASSKGGDKGNEQFF

clone size: -
D gene: TRBD2
J gene: TRBJ2-2
V gene: TRBV2
CDR3 DNA: TGTGCCAGCAGTGAAACTAGCGGGGCCTTTAACACCGGGGAGCTGTTTTTT
CDR3 protein: CASSETSGAFNTGELFF

clone size: -
D gene: -
J gene: TRBJ1-1
V gene: TRBV29-1
CDR3 DNA: TGCAGCGTTGAAGAGGTTTCGGGCACTGAAGCTTTCTTT
CDR3 protein: CSVEEVSGTEAFF

clone size: -
D gene: -
J gene: TRBJ2-2
V gene: TRBV5-6
CDR3 DNA: TGTGCCAGCAGCTTGGATCCAGCCGGGGAGCTGTTTTTT
CDR3 protein: CASSLDPAGELFF